Below, 32 T cell receptor beta chains from the same sample are listed, as sequenced in a study of blood T cell repertoires in COVID-19. Assay used: immunoSEQ multiplex PCR; TCRdb lists only in-frame clones, some missing. The repertoire includes about 250,000 clones, about 86% of them detected once, and around 1.4% sits in the top ten. The sequenced sample was peripheral blood. All receptors derive from a man aged 80 or over with acute or convalescent COVID-19.

This clone was seen only a few times. The CDR3: CASSLLAGSYNEQFF. CDR3 nucleotides: TGTGCCAGCAGTCTCCTAGCGGGCTCCTACAATGAGCAGTTCTTC. The rearrangement links TRBV6-6 to TRBJ2-1, with 8 bases identical to TRBD2. Germline CDR1 MNHNY, CDR2 SVGAGI (reference sequence). V dropped 5 bases and J dropped 0; count of bases not matched to a gene: 3. The CDR3 loop spans 15 amino acids.

V and J are TRBV19 and TRBJ1-1; TRBD1 matches 8 bases. With 6 bases clipped from V and 4 bases from J, the junction kept 7 bases outside the gene matches. Germline V gives CDR1 LNHDA, CDR2 SQIVND (reference sequence). The CDR3 runs 14 residues. CDR3 nucleotide sequence: TGTGCCAGTAGGACCGGACAGGGAGCCACTGAAGCTTTCTTT. Amino acid sequence: CASRTGQGATEAFF.

This chain connects TRBV7-9 to TRBJ2-7; 15 bases map to TRBD2. The CDR3 runs 15 residues. Trimming at V came to 5 bases and at J to 3 bases, leaving 2 bases not matched to a gene. CDR1 is SEHNR, CDR2 FQNEAQ, per germline (reference sequence). For the CDR3, the DNA is TGTGCCAGCAGCACGGGACTAGCGGGAGGCTACGAGCAGTACTTC. Protein product: CASSTGLAGGYEQYF.

The chain combines TRBV18 with TRBJ1-1; D gene uncertain. Deletions cut 1 base from V and 4 bases from J, with 16 bases between. The germline CDR1 and CDR2 sequences are KGHSH and LQKENI. This CDR3 spans 16 amino acids. Written as DNA, the CDR3 is TGTGCCAGCTCACCACTGGGAGTGAGCAGGAGCACTGAAGCTTTCTTT. Translating it yields CASSPLGVSRSTEAFF. The variable domain in full, with the rest retrieved from reference TRBV18 and TRBJ1-1, is NAGVMQNPRHLVRRRGQEARLRCSPMKGHSHVYWYRQLPEEGLKFMVYLQKENIIDESGMPKERFSAEFPKEGPSILRIQQVVRGDSAAYFCASSPLGVSRSTEAFFGQGTRLTVV.

This clone was observed a single time. Within the sample, other DNA sequences also encode this same CDR3. The chain uses TRBV19 and TRBJ2-1; 13 bases match TRBD2. This CDR3 has 15 residues. V dropped 6 bases and J dropped 4; count of bases not matched to a gene: 3. Germline values: CDR1 LNHDA, CDR2 SQIVND (reference sequence). CDR3 bases: TGTGCCAGTAGCCTGACTAGCGGGAGGTACAATGAGCAGTTCTTC. Translation: CASSLTSGRYNEQFF.

The chain combines TRBV27 with TRBJ1-5; D is uncertain. CDR1 and CDR2 (germline): MNHEY, SMNVEV (reference sequence). This CDR3 is built from 14 residues. Trimming took off 5 bases at V and 6 bases at J, with 14 bases between the two ends. The CDR3: CASSLNRVGQPQHF. In nucleotides, the CDR3 is TGTGCCAGCAGTCTTAATCGGGTGGGTCAGCCCCAGCATTTT.

This chain joins TRBV6-2 or TRBV6-3 and TRBJ1-5, with a possible D match to TRBD1 (5 bases). The germline CDR1 and CDR2 sequences are MNHEY and SVGEGT. CDR3 length: 16 residues. V was clipped by 7 bases and J by 1 base, with 17 bases between them. As DNA, the CDR3 is TGTGCCAGCACCCCCTTATCGGGGGTAAGCAATCAGCCCCAGCATTTT. This codes for CASTPLSGVSNQPQHF.

This sequence joins TRBV3-1 (or the pseudogene TRBV3-2) and TRBJ2-3; the match to TRBD2 covers 14 bases. V shed 5 bases and J 2 bases; nucleotides not matched to a gene: 3. Germline V CDR1 and CDR2: LGHDT, YNNKEL (reference sequence). The CDR3 contains 16 residues. The CDR3 loop is CASSWTSGGLTDTQYF. Written as DNA, the CDR3 is TGTGCCAGCAGCTGGACTAGCGGGGGGCTCACAGATACGCAGTATTTT.

This chain connects TRBV7-2 to TRBJ1-6; 7 bases match TRBD1. The V gene's germline CDR1 is SGHTA and CDR2 FQGNSA. Trimming took 5 bases from V and 9 from J; bases not matched to a gene: 7. The CDR3 extends over 14 amino acids. CDR3 protein: CASSPSGGGSPLHF. CDR3 sequence (DNA): TGTGCCAGCAGCCCTTCAGGGGGAGGTTCACCCCTCCACTTT.

V is TRBV3-1 (or the pseudogene TRBV3-2) and J is TRBJ1-2, with D tentatively TRBD1 (5 bases). This CDR3 contains 13 residues. Germline CDR1 LGHDT, CDR2 YNNKEL (reference sequence). V lost 4 bases to trimming and J lost 6 bases, with 12 bases between them. Here the CDR3 reads CASSRGGVDGYTF. CDR3 in DNA: TGTGCCAGCAGCCGAGGAGGGGTGGATGGCTACACCTTC.

V usage is TRBV5-6 and J usage is TRBJ2-1; TRBD2 might be the D (5 bases). Germline CDR1 is SGHDT and CDR2 is YYEEEE. The CDR3 sequence is 15 residues long. V was clipped by 1 base and J by 7 bases, with 15 bases between them. The CDR3 DNA reads TGTGCCAGCAGCTTGTTACAGCGACCGGGGAATGAGCAGTTCTTC. Protein: CASSLLQRPGNEQFF.

CDR3 protein: CASSRLAGNEQFF. CDR3 nucleotide sequence: TGTGCCAGCAGTCGACTAGCGGGCAATGAGCAGTTCTTC. V and J are TRBV6-2 or TRBV6-3 and TRBJ2-1; the match to TRBD2 covers 10 bases. Germline-derived CDR1 and CDR2 are MNHEY and SVGEGT. Trimming at V came to 5 bases and at J to 6 bases, leaving 1 base not matched to a gene. This CDR3 has 13 amino acids.

The V and J genes are TRBV19 and TRBJ2-1; 10 nucleotides agree with TRBD1. V lost 5 bases and J lost 0; bases outside the gene matches: 1. The germline CDR1 and CDR2 sequences are LNHDA and SQIVND (reference sequence). The CDR3 totals 15 residues. CDR3 amino acids: CASSWDRGSYNEQFF. The CDR3, as DNA: TGTGCCAGTAGTTGGGACAGGGGCTCCTACAATGAGCAGTTCTTC.

The chain recombines TRBV29-1 with TRBJ2-1, with a possible D match to TRBD1 (6 bases). The germline gives CDR1 SQVTM, CDR2 ANQGSEA. V was trimmed by 7 bases and J by 0 bases, leaving 16 bases between them. The CDR3 loop spans 15 amino acids. The CDR3 coding sequence is TGCAGCGCGTTGGACAGAAAGAGCTCCTACAATGAGCAGTTCTTC. Amino acids: CSALDRKSSYNEQFF.

A note on this clone: This same CDR3 is encoded by further DNA sequences in the sample. The rearrangement uses TRBV12-3 or TRBV12-4 and TRBJ1-1, with a possible D match to TRBD1 (5 bases). The CDR3 has 12 amino acids. The V gene lost 4 bases and the J gene lost 6 bases, with 9 bases spanning the gap. The CDR3 sequence: CASSSSGSEAFF. CDR3 nucleotide sequence: TGTGCCAGCAGTTCCTCAGGGTCTGAAGCTTTCTTT.

This rearrangement joins TRBV2 to TRBJ1-4; maybe TRBD1 (6 bases). Germline V CDR1 and CDR2: SNHLY, FYNNEI. The germline V and J ends were trimmed by 4 bases and 5 bases, with 14 bases remaining between them. The CDR3 is 15 residues long. CDR3: CASSATGRTNEKLFF. CDR3 DNA: TGTGCCAGCAGTGCAACAGGGAGAACAAATGAAAAACTGTTTTTT.

The rearrangement links TRBV6-2 or TRBV6-3 to TRBJ1-6; D remains ambiguous. The germline V gene encodes CDR1 MNHEY and CDR2 SVGEGT. V was pared by 6 bases and J by 9 bases, with 21 bases between. CDR3 length equals 16 residues. Here the CDR3 reads CASSARLARNVSPLHF. Written as DNA, the CDR3 is TGTGCCAGCAGCGCCCGCCTGGCCCGTAACGTTTCACCCCTCCACTTT.

This clone was counted a single time. The chain links TRBV7-9 to TRBJ1-5, with D perhaps matching TRBD1 (6 bases). Germline V gives CDR1 SEHNR, CDR2 FQNEAQ (reference sequence). V lost 5 bases, J lost 7 bases, and 15 bases lay in between. The CDR3 length is 14 residues. CDR3 protein: CASSRTGLPQPQHF. CDR3 in DNA: TGTGCCAGCAGCCGAACAGGGCTACCGCAGCCCCAGCATTTT. The full variable domain, its missing parts supplied by reference TRBV7-9 and TRBJ1-5, is DTGVSQNPRHKITKRGQNVTFRCDPISEHNRLYWYRQTLGQGPEFLTYFQNEAQLEKSRLLSDRFSAERPKGSFSTLEIQRTEQGDSAMYLCASSRTGLPQPQHFGDGTRLSIL.

The chain carries TRBV5-1 and TRBJ1-1, with 9 bases identical to TRBD1. There are 15 residues in the CDR3. Germline V gene lookup returns CDR1 SGHRS and CDR2 YFSETQ. The ends lost 0 bases at V and 3 bases at J; junction bases unmatched: 3. CDR3 region: CASSLAGDRDTEAFF. In nucleotides, the CDR3 is TGCGCCAGCAGCTTGGCCGGGGACAGGGACACTGAAGCTTTCTTT. Filled out from reference TRBV5-1 and TRBJ1-1, the complete variable domain reads KAGVTQTPRYLIKTRGQQVTLSCSPISGHRSVSWYQQTPGQGLQFLFEYFSETQRNKGNFPGRFSGRQFSNSRSEMNVSTLELGDSALYLCASSLAGDRDTEAFFGQGTRLTVV.

The chain has TRBV19 and TRBJ1-2; 9 bases fit TRBD1. CDR1 is LNHDA, CDR2 SQIVND, per germline (reference sequence). J lost 7 bases, V lost 3 bases, and 9 bases had no gene match. The length of the CDR3 is 15 residues. In nucleotides, the CDR3 is TGTGCCAGTAGTATGGAGGACAGGGGTGGCCCTGGCTACACCTTC. Residues: CASSMEDRGGPGYTF.

The J gene is TRBJ2-2, the V gene TRBV3-1 (or the pseudogene TRBV3-2); TRBD2 matches at 12 bases. V dropped 5 bases and J dropped 6; count of bases not matched to a gene: 10. This CDR3 has 17 residues. CDR1 is LGHDT and CDR2 is YNNKEL in the germline V gene (reference sequence). The CDR3 sequence: CASSEQLAGGNPGELFF. In DNA, the CDR3 is TGTGCCAGCAGCGAACAACTAGCGGGAGGAAATCCCGGGGAGCTGTTTTTT.

The gene calls are TRBV7-2 and TRBJ2-5; TRBD1 matches at 8 bases. This CDR3 has 16 residues. V shed 3 bases and J 5 bases; nucleotides not matched to a gene: 11. CDR1 and CDR2 from the germline V gene are SGHTA and FQGNSA. DNA of the CDR3: TGTGCCAGCAGCTTGGGACCCCAGGGGGCGATGGAGACCCAGTACTTC. Translating it yields CASSLGPQGAMETQYF. The complete variable domain, with remaining parts taken from reference TRBV7-2 and TRBJ2-5, reads GAGVSQSPSNKVTEKGKDVELRCDPISGHTALYWYRQSLGQGLEFLIYFQGNSAPDKSGLPSDRFSAERTGGSVSTLTIQRTQQEDSAVYLCASSLGPQGAMETQYFGPGTRLLVL.

A word on this clone: A junction end diverges from the germline sequence, so it may reflect a read error. The chain links TRBV28 to TRBJ2-2; 9 bases are shared with TRBD2. From germline, CDR1 is MDHEN and CDR2 SYDVKM. CDR3 length: 13 amino acids. The CDR3: CASGLANTGELFF. CDR3 nucleotide sequence: TGTGCCTCTGGACTAGCGAATACCGGGGAGCTGTTTTTT.

V usage is TRBV6-5 and J usage is TRBJ1-1; 7 bases fit TRBD1. Per the germline V gene, CDR1 is MNHEY and CDR2 is SVGAGI. The J segment lost 1 base and the V segment lost 10 bases, leaving 6 bases of the junction unmatched. The CDR3 is 13 residues long. The CDR3 sequence is CATTGARNTEAFF. In DNA, the CDR3 is TGTGCCACCACAGGGGCCAGGAACACTGAAGCTTTCTTT.

This clone appeared once. V and J are TRBV3-1 (or the pseudogene TRBV3-2) and TRBJ1-6; D is unresolved. V gave up 3 bases and J gave up 9 bases, with 12 bases separating them. Germline CDR1 and CDR2: LGHDT and YNNKEL (reference sequence). This CDR3 comprises 14 residues. The CDR3 bases are TGTGCCAGCAGCCAGTGGCCGGAGAGTTCACCCCTCCACTTT. It is translated as CASSQWPESSPLHF.

The chain employs TRBV13 and TRBJ2-5; weak D call: TRBD1 (5 bases). CDR3 size: 15 residues. Germline V gene lookup returns CDR1 PRHDT and CDR2 FYEKMQ (reference sequence). The germline V and J ends were trimmed by 5 bases and 2 bases, with 15 bases remaining between them. CDR3 DNA sequence: TGTGCCAGCAGCGCCCTAGGGGTTCCACAAGAGACCCAGTACTTC. It specifies CASSALGVPQETQYF.

The table lists this clone with a count of one. In DNA form, the CDR3 reads TGTGCCAGCAGTGAATATTTCCTGGGAGACTCCTACAATGAGCAGTTCTTC. The encoded protein is CASSEYFLGDSYNEQFF. J is TRBJ2-1 and V is TRBV25-1; possible D gene TRBD2, 5 bases. The germline V and J ends were trimmed by 0 bases and 0 bases, with 12 bases remaining between them. Germline V gene lookup returns CDR1 MGHDK and CDR2 SYGVNS. The CDR3 runs to 17 residues.

The count of this clone is one. J is TRBJ2-3 and V is TRBV5-4; 10 nucleotides agree with TRBD1. The germline CDR1 and CDR2 sequences are SGHNT and YYREEE (reference sequence). This CDR3 spans 14 amino acids. V was pared by 3 bases and J by 5 bases, with 3 bases of the junction left unmatched. The CDR3 loop is CASSSDRGGDTQYF. CDR3 nucleotides: TGTGCCAGCAGCTCGGACAGGGGGGGAGATACGCAGTATTTT.

This chain uses TRBV7-3 with TRBJ2-1; the match to TRBD2 covers 10 bases. The CDR3 runs 15 residues. The trim removed 6 bases at V and 10 bases at J, leaving 12 bases unmatched. Germline V gene data show CDR1 as SGHTA and CDR2 as FQGTGA. The CDR3: CASRSSGRVEGEQFF. CDR3 DNA sequence: TGTGCCAGCAGGTCTAGCGGGAGAGTAGAAGGGGAGCAGTTCTTC.

The rearrangement joins TRBV28 to TRBJ2-3; D gene unclear. CDR1 MDHEN and CDR2 SYDVKM come from the germline V gene. The CDR3 spans 14 residues. Trimming took 2 bases from V and 0 from J, leaving 6 bases between them. The CDR3 DNA reads TGTGCCAGCAGTTTAAGTAGTAGCACAGATACGCAGTATTTT. This codes for CASSLSSSTDTQYF.

The chain combines TRBV28 with TRBJ2-7; the match to TRBD2 covers 7 bases. Germline CDR1 MDHEN, CDR2 SYDVKM. The CDR3 has 15 residues. The ends lost 2 bases at V and 3 bases at J; junction bases unmatched: 7. This CDR3 is CASSLGGRALYEQYF. The CDR3 DNA reads as TGTGCCAGCAGTTTAGGAGGGAGGGCCCTCTACGAGCAGTACTTC.

The chain has TRBV5-1 and TRBJ2-3, with 7 nucleotides matching TRBD1. The junction had 10 bases not matched to a gene; V was cut back by 0 bases and J by 0 bases. This CDR3 contains 18 residues. The germline V gene encodes CDR1 SGHRS and CDR2 YFSETQ. The CDR3 nucleotides are TGCGCCAGCAGCTTGGCCTGGGGGACAGCCTCTAGCACAGATACGCAGTATTTT. Protein sequence: CASSLAWGTASSTDTQYF.